A single sample gave rise to the 22 T cell receptor beta chains below, sequenced in a study of blood T cell repertoires in COVID-19. Sequenced by immunoSEQ multiplex PCR; TCRdb stores in-frame clones only, minus some. Here the sample spans 150,000 to 180,000 clones, approximately 81% being singletons. Sample: peripheral blood. Receptors were obtained from a woman aged 55-75 years with COVID-19, enrolled during active disease.

This chain links TRBV6-5 with TRBJ1-2; possibly TRBD1 for D (6 bases). From germline, CDR1 is MNHEY and CDR2 SVGAGI. The CDR3 has 15 amino acids. V lost 5 bases and J 0 bases, leaving 13 bases between the germline ends. For the CDR3, the DNA is TGTGCCAGCAGTCCGACAGGCGGGCCTAACTATGGCTACACCTTC. Protein sequence: CASSPTGGPNYGYTF.

With regard to this clone: In the same sample, other DNA sequences code for this CDR3. V usage is TRBV7-9 and J usage is TRBJ1-1; D unresolved. CDR3 size: 13 residues. V lost 2 bases, J lost 0 bases, and 4 bases lay in between. Germline V gene data show CDR1 as SEHNR and CDR2 as FQNEAQ (reference sequence). CDR3 region: CASSLTLNTEAFF. The CDR3 DNA reads as TGTGCCAGCAGCTTAACTTTGAACACTGAAGCTTTCTTT. The whole variable domain, remainder taken from reference TRBV7-9 and TRBJ1-1, is DTGVSQNPRHKITKRGQNVTFRCDPISEHNRLYWYRQTLGQGPEFLTYFQNEAQLEKSRLLSDRFSAERPKGSFSTLEIQRTEQGDSAMYLCASSLTLNTEAFFGQGTRLTVV.

The chain recombines TRBV3-1 (or the pseudogene TRBV3-2) with TRBJ2-6, with a possible D match to TRBD2 (6 bases). CDR3 length: 16 residues. The germline V and J ends were trimmed by 3 bases and 4 bases, with 13 bases remaining between them. Germline-derived CDR1 and CDR2 are LGHDT and YNNKEL (reference sequence). CDR3 nucleotide sequence: TGTGCCAGCAGCCAGGTAGGGAGGTCCGGGGCCAACGTCCTGACTTTC. Its translation is CASSQVGRSGANVLTF.

In its sample, this clone was seen once. The chain employs TRBV5-1 and TRBJ1-3, with a weak D call TRBD1 (5 bases). The ends were cut back, 3 bases at V and 0 bases at J, with 13 bases in the middle. The CDR3 loop spans 16 amino acids. Germline CDR1 reads SGHRS; CDR2 reads YFSETQ. The DNA for the CDR3 is TGCGCCAGCAGCTCCCGACAGTTTTCCTCTGGAAACACCATATATTTT. This codes for CASSSRQFSSGNTIYF.

The rearrangement uses TRBV6-6 and TRBJ2-4; D remains ambiguous. Trimming removed 2 bases at V and 7 bases at J, with 9 bases between. Germline V CDR1 and CDR2: MNHNY, SVGAGI (reference sequence). The CDR3 consists of 13 residues. CDR3 nucleotides: TGTGCCAGCAGTTACACGACGAGGAACATTCAGTACTTC. As protein: CASSYTTRNIQYF.

This clone was detected only once. The chain couples TRBV6-6 to TRBJ2-1; 7 nucleotides match TRBD2. CDR1 MNHNY and CDR2 SVGAGI come from the germline V gene (reference sequence). The CDR3 extends over 16 amino acids. Trimming removed 0 bases from V and 1 base from J; junction bases left unmatched: 3. CDR3 nucleotides: TGTGCCAGCAGTTACTCGCACGGGAGGTCCTACAATGAGCAGTTCTTC. Encoded protein: CASSYSHGRSYNEQFF.

V gene TRBV5-1 combines with J gene TRBJ2-5; unclear D gene. This CDR3 is 14 amino acids long. V was clipped by 1 base and J by 1 base, with 8 bases between them. CDR1 is SGHRS, CDR2 YFSETQ, per germline. CDR3 protein: CASSLKSVQETQYF. The CDR3 DNA reads as TGCGCCAGCAGCTTGAAGAGTGTCCAAGAGACCCAGTACTTC. Filled out from reference TRBV5-1 and TRBJ2-5, the complete variable domain reads KAGVTQTPRYLIKTRGQQVTLSCSPISGHRSVSWYQQTPGQGLQFLFEYFSETQRNKGNFPGRFSGRQFSNSRSEMNVSTLELGDSALYLCASSLKSVQETQYFGPGTRLLVL.

The rearrangement links TRBV7-9 to TRBJ1-2; D call uncertain. Germline values: CDR1 SEHNR, CDR2 FQNEAQ (reference sequence). V lost 1 base and J 4 bases, leaving 4 bases between the germline ends. The CDR3 consists of 12 residues. CDR3 protein: CASSLVIYGYTF. CDR3 DNA sequence: TGTGCCAGCAGCTTAGTCATCTATGGCTACACCTTC.

This sequence joins TRBV6-5 and TRBJ1-5, with D maybe TRBD1 (5 bases). Per the germline V gene, CDR1 is MNHEY and CDR2 is SVGAGI. Trimming took 6 bases from V and 0 from J, leaving 12 bases between them. The CDR3 contains 15 residues. In nucleotides, the CDR3 is TGTGCCAGCAGCCCAGAGGACATTAGCAATCAGCCCCAGCATTTT. It encodes CASSPEDISNQPQHF.

This clone was detected a few times. The CDR3 sequence is CASSPSGGYTEAFF. CDR3 nucleotide sequence: TGTGCCAGCAGCCCCTCGGGTGGTTACACTGAAGCTTTCTTT. J is TRBJ1-1 and V is TRBV25-1, with D unresolved. The V gene lost 6 bases and the J gene lost 3 bases, with 14 bases spanning the gap. Germline CDR1 MGHDK, CDR2 SYGVNS. This CDR3 has 14 residues.

The V and J genes are TRBV30 and TRBJ2-2; 10 bases fit TRBD1. With V trimmed by 0 bases and J by 8 bases, 6 bases remained unmatched. Germline assignment: CDR1 GTSNPN and CDR2 SVGIG (reference sequence). The CDR3 length is 15 residues. The CDR3 DNA reads TGTGCCTGGAGTGTGGGGGACAGGGGAGGAGGGGAGCTGTTTTTT. Residues: CAWSVGDRGGGELFF.

J is TRBJ2-5 and V is TRBV19; 8 positions match TRBD1. The CDR3 consists of 14 residues. Germline loops: CDR1 LNHDA, CDR2 SQIVND (reference sequence). J lost 5 bases, V lost 5 bases, and 7 bases had no gene match. The CDR3 nucleotides read TGTGCCAGTAGTTCCGGGACAGGAATGGAGACCCAGTACTTC. This codes for CASSSGTGMETQYF. The entire variable domain, with the rest obtained from reference TRBV19 and TRBJ2-5, is as follows: DGGITQSPKYLFRKEGQNVTLSCEQNLNHDAMYWYRQDPGQGLRLIYYSQIVNDFQKGDIAEGYSVSREKKESFPLTVTSAQKNPTAFYLCASSSGTGMETQYFGPGTRLLVL.

The chain joins TRBV5-1 to TRBJ2-1; 7 bases are a match to TRBD1. The CDR3 is made up of 16 amino acids. Trimming cost V 3 bases and J 0 bases; bases outside gene matches: 6. From germline, CDR1 is SGHRS and CDR2 YFSETQ. CDR3 nucleotide sequence: TGCGCCAGCAGCTGGGACAGCCAAAGCTCCTACAATGAGCAGTTCTTC. Translating gives CASSWDSQSSYNEQFF. The full variable domain, rest sourced from reference TRBV5-1 and TRBJ2-1, is KAGVTQTPRYLIKTRGQQVTLSCSPISGHRSVSWYQQTPGQGLQFLFEYFSETQRNKGNFPGRFSGRQFSNSRSEMNVSTLELGDSALYLCASSWDSQSSYNEQFFGPGTRLTVL.

This sequence joins TRBV19 and TRBJ1-1; tentatively, D is TRBD1 (5 bases). The CDR3 runs 15 residues. Trimming took 8 bases from V and 4 from J, leaving 20 bases between them. Germline lookup yields CDR1 LNHDA and CDR2 SQIVND (reference sequence). CDR3 amino acids: CASDSPGGGATEAFF. The CDR3, as DNA: TGTGCCAGTGACTCTCCGGGGGGTGGGGCCACTGAAGCTTTCTTT.

The gene calls are TRBV6-5 and TRBJ1-5, with 9 bases aligning to TRBD1. The V segment lost 8 bases and the J segment 5 bases; nucleotides outside the gene matches: 4. In germline, CDR1 is MNHEY, CDR2 SVGAGI. The CDR3 is 13 residues long. Here the CDR3 reads CASRGTGYQPQHF. CDR3 bases: TGTGCCAGCCGGGGGACAGGGTATCAGCCCCAGCATTTT.

V gene TRBV6-6 combines with J gene TRBJ1-5; D not certain. This CDR3 region has 15 residues. Germline V gene lookup returns CDR1 MNHNY and CDR2 SVGAGI (reference sequence). Trimming left V 2 bases short and J 3 bases short, with 11 bases between. The CDR3 region has the DNA TGTGCCAGCAGTTACCGGGAGGGATTCAATCAGCCCCAGCATTTT. Its protein product is CASSYREGFNQPQHF.

J is TRBJ1-2 and V is TRBV6-5; 12 bases line up with TRBD1. The CDR3 totals 14 residues. The germline V gene has CDR1 MNHEY and CDR2 SVGAGI. Losses at the gene ends were 7 bases for V and 7 bases for J; bases not matched to a gene: 7. CDR3 sequence: CASTKGTGGSGYTF. CDR3 coding DNA: TGTGCCAGCACTAAAGGGACAGGGGGCTCTGGCTACACCTTC.

The table lists this clone with a few counts. The J gene is TRBJ2-5, the V gene TRBV6-2 or TRBV6-3, with a possible D match to TRBD1 (6 bases). The CDR3 totals 17 residues. Germline V gene sequence: CDR1 MNHEY, CDR2 SVGEGT. V lost 5 bases, J lost 4 bases, and 23 bases lay in between. For the CDR3, the DNA is TGTGCCAGCAGTCCACCCAGGGGCAGGGGTTCTGCAGAGACCCAGTACTTC. Translating it yields CASSPPRGRGSAETQYF.

J is TRBJ1-1 and V is TRBV19, with a possible D match to TRBD1 (5 bases). This CDR3 comprises 13 residues. CDR1 and CDR2 (germline): LNHDA, SQIVND (reference sequence). Trimming took off 1 base at V and 7 bases at J, with 10 bases between the two ends. The CDR3 protein is CASSIGRDFEAFF. In DNA, the CDR3 is TGTGCCAGTAGTATAGGGAGGGACTTTGAAGCTTTCTTT.

The V gene is TRBV3-1 (or the pseudogene TRBV3-2), the J gene TRBJ2-3; 9 bases are shared with TRBD1. Germline-derived CDR1 and CDR2 are LGHDT and YNNKEL (reference sequence). The V gene end was trimmed by 3 bases and the J gene end by 5 bases; junction bases not matched to a gene: 12. This CDR3 comprises 17 residues. The CDR3 DNA is TGTGCCAGCAGCCATGGACAGGGGCCCAGGGAGTTAGATACGCAGTATTTT. Translated, it gives CASSHGQGPRELDTQYF.

This chain uses TRBV5-4 with TRBJ2-7; 10 positions match TRBD2. The CDR3 has 16 residues. J gave up 6 bases and V 0 bases, and 9 bases lay outside the gene matches. Germline CDR1 reads SGHNT; CDR2 reads YYREEE (reference sequence). The CDR3 here is CASSLGGTSGDLEQYF. The CDR3 DNA reads TGTGCCAGCAGCTTGGGGGGAACTAGCGGGGATCTCGAGCAGTACTTC.

V usage is TRBV2 and J usage is TRBJ2-5; a possible D gene is TRBD1 (7 bases). There are 12 residues in the CDR3. The germline V and J ends were trimmed by 8 bases and 4 bases, with 11 bases remaining between them. Germline V gives CDR1 SNHLY, CDR2 FYNNEI. CDR3 bases: TGTGCCAGCGGCCAGGGGGGAGAGACCCAGTACTTC. Translating gives CASGQGGETQYF.